The 19 T cell receptor beta chains in this list originate from one sample, sequenced in a study of early T cells in non-severe SARS-CoV-2 infection. TCRdb used MiXCR to reprocess the 5' RACE reads, holding one entry per CDR3 protein. In the table there are about 48,000 distinct CDR3 sequences, approximately 5.7% of which are singletons. The sample consisted of whole blood, taken at baseline. The receptors come from an adult who was a healthcare worker with PCR-confirmed SARS-CoV-2 infection or an uninfected control (not recorded which).

This clonotype was detected ten times or more. The chain employs TRBV28 and TRBJ1-6, with D perhaps TRBD1 (5 bases). CDR3 size: 14 residues. V was clipped by 6 bases and J by 7 bases, with 13 bases between them. The V gene's germline CDR1 is MDHEN and CDR2 SYDVKM. The CDR3 nucleotides are TGTGCCAGCAGCCCCGGGGCAGGGAATTCACCCCTCCACTTT. Protein product: CASSPGAGNSPLHF.

This clonotype showed up just a few times. The chain is built from TRBV6-6 and TRBJ1-2, with 10 bases lining up with TRBD1. The CDR3 length is 16 residues. Germline lookup yields CDR1 MNHNY and CDR2 SVGAGI (reference sequence). With V trimmed by 5 bases and J by 2 bases, 8 bases remained unmatched. The CDR3 spells CASSARDRGINYGYTF. CDR3 coding DNA: TGTGCCAGCAGTGCCCGGGACAGGGGTATCAACTATGGCTACACCTTC.

This chain connects TRBV24-1 to TRBJ2-7, with TRBD1 matching 9 bases. The CDR3 length is 13 residues. Germline V gene data show CDR1 as KGHDR and CDR2 as SFDVKD. V lost 9 bases and J lost 7; bases outside the gene matches: 9. The DNA for the CDR3 is TGTGCCACCTCCCGGGACAGGGACGGGGAGCAGTACTTC. It codes for CATSRDRDGEQYF.

This clonotype was found many times. J is TRBJ2-2 and V is TRBV10-2, with D perhaps matching TRBD2 (6 bases). The CDR3 totals 13 residues. V was cut by 6 bases and J by 7 bases, with 12 bases left in between. The germline gives CDR1 WSHSY, CDR2 SAAADI. The CDR3 reads CASRASGVGELFF. As DNA, the CDR3 is TGCGCCAGCAGAGCGTCGGGGGTCGGGGAGCTGTTTTTT.

This clonotype was counted many times. The chain has TRBV28 and TRBJ2-3, with 8 bases lining up with TRBD2. The V gene's germline CDR1 is MDHEN and CDR2 SYDVKM. The CDR3 spans 16 residues. V lost 5 bases and J lost 2; bases outside the gene matches: 9. CDR3 coding DNA: TGTGCCAGCAGTGAGCTAGCGGGCCGCGCCACAGATACGCAGTATTTT. This translates into CASSELAGRATDTQYF. The whole variable domain, filled in from reference TRBV28 and TRBJ2-3, reads DVKVTQSSRYLVKRTGEKVFLECVQDMDHENMFWYRQDPGLGLRLIYFSYDVKMKEKGDIPEGYSVSREKKERFSLILESASTNQTSMYLCASSELAGRATDTQYFGPGTRLTVL.

The chain combines TRBV6-2 or TRBV6-3 with TRBJ1-5; D may be TRBD1 (6 bases). The germline V and J ends were trimmed by 0 bases and 1 base, with 19 bases remaining between them. The CDR3 extends over 19 amino acids. Germline assignment: CDR1 MNHEY and CDR2 SVGEGT. The CDR3 coding sequence is TGTGCCAGCAGTTACTCTCTCCCGAGAGCAGGGGAGAGCAATCAGCCCCAGCATTTT. The encoded protein is CASSYSLPRAGESNQPQHF.

The genes are TRBV5-4 and TRBJ2-5, with D unresolved. Germline lookup yields CDR1 SGHNT and CDR2 YYREEE (reference sequence). The length of the CDR3 is 14 residues. V was trimmed by 4 bases and J by 5 bases, leaving 15 bases between them. CDR3 in amino acids: CASSPPRQTETQYF. CDR3 nucleotides: TGTGCCAGCAGCCCCCCGCGGCAAACCGAGACCCAGTACTTC.

This clonotype was observed a handful of times. This chain uses TRBV6-2 or TRBV6-3 with TRBJ2-2; 8 nucleotides line up with TRBD1. V shed 7 bases, J shed 6 bases, and the junction held 10 bases outside the gene matches. Germline V gene lookup returns CDR1 MNHEY and CDR2 SVGEGT. This CDR3 region has 15 residues. The CDR3 sequence is CASTKGQGRAGELFF. The CDR3 DNA is TGTGCCAGCACTAAAGGACAGGGACGGGCCGGGGAGCTGTTTTTT.

This clonotype was seen ten or more times. The V gene is TRBV18, the J gene TRBJ2-7; D uncertain. This CDR3 has 18 amino acids. Per the germline V gene, CDR1 is KGHSH and CDR2 is LQKENI. V was pared by 0 bases and J by 0 bases, with 18 bases between. DNA of the CDR3: TGTGCCAGCTCACCACCCCGGACGAGTACACAGAGCTCCTACGAGCAGTACTTC. Its protein is CASSPPRTSTQSSYEQYF.

The chain is built from TRBV29-1 and TRBJ2-3; D is perhaps TRBD2 (5 bases). The CDR3 totals 11 residues. CDR1 and CDR2 (germline): SQVTM, ANQGSEA. Trimming took 5 bases from V and 5 from J, leaving 8 bases between them. The CDR3 bases are TGCAGCGTTTTACTAGGAGATACGCAGTATTTT. As protein: CSVLLGDTQYF.

At least ten counts were recorded for this clonotype. This chain links TRBV24-1 with TRBJ2-1, with no clear D. With 12 bases removed from V and 7 bases from J, the gap between germline ends came to 15 bases. CDR3 length equals 12 residues. From germline, CDR1 is KGHDR and CDR2 SFDVKD. The CDR3 protein is CALDSPRNEQFF. CDR3 DNA sequence: TGTGCCCTAGATTCCCCTCGAAATGAGCAGTTCTTC.

This clonotype has a count of ten or more. This sequence joins TRBV11-2 and TRBJ1-1; D might be TRBD1 (5 bases). Germline loops: CDR1 SGHAT, CDR2 FQNNGV. The CDR3 sequence is 14 residues long. V was shortened by 6 bases and J by 0 bases, with 11 bases between the two germline ends. CDR3 amino acids: CASRIRGMNTEAFF. DNA of the CDR3: TGTGCCAGCAGGATTAGGGGTATGAACACTGAAGCTTTCTTT.

The chain uses TRBV11-2 and TRBJ2-3; tentative D call: TRBD1 (6 bases). The CDR3 runs 14 residues. Per germline, CDR1 SGHAT and CDR2 FQNNGV. V was clipped by 3 bases and J by 10 bases, with 17 bases between them. The CDR3 DNA sequence: TGTGCCAGCAGCTTTCGGCTTGGTCGGACAGCGCAGTATTTT. Translation gives CASSFRLGRTAQYF.

This clonotype was found many times. The chain is built from TRBV11-1 and TRBJ2-1; 12 bases map to TRBD2. This CDR3 region has 15 residues. Germline V gives CDR1 SGHAT, CDR2 FQDESV (reference sequence). V lost 4 bases and J lost 5; bases outside the gene matches: 3. Here the CDR3 DNA reads TGTGCCAGCAGCTCCGGACTAGCGGGACACAATGAGCAGTTCTTC. Residues: CASSSGLAGHNEQFF.

This sequence joins TRBV25-1 and TRBJ2-5; D uncertain. Trimming removed 5 bases from V and 0 bases from J, with 7 bases in between. The CDR3 runs to 13 residues. The germline V gene has CDR1 MGHDK and CDR2 SYGVNS. This chain's CDR3 is CASSPWDQETQYF. The CDR3 bases are TGTGCCAGCAGTCCCTGGGACCAAGAGACCCAGTACTTC.

The sample holds many counts of this clonotype. This chain links TRBV5-1 with TRBJ2-1, with TRBD2 matching over 11 bases. V shed 4 bases, J shed 10 bases, and the junction held 10 bases outside the gene matches. Germline CDR1 SGHRS, CDR2 YFSETQ. The CDR3 has 15 amino acids. The DNA of the CDR3 is TGCGCCAGCAGCCAGACTAGCGGGACTAGCCGCGAGCAGTTCTTC. It yields the protein CASSQTSGTSREQFF.

Many counts were recorded for this clonotype. The chain recombines TRBV25-1 with TRBJ2-5; TRBD2 matches at 7 bases. CDR1 MGHDK and CDR2 SYGVNS come from the germline V gene. V lost 6 bases to trimming and J lost 3 bases; unmatched junction nucleotides: 4. The CDR3 loop spans 13 amino acids. In DNA form, the CDR3 reads TGTGCCAGCAGCGGACTAGTTGAAGAGACCCAGTACTTC. Its translation is CASSGLVEETQYF.

In this sample, this clonotype turned up many times. The chain recombines TRBV29-1 with TRBJ2-3; TRBD2 matches at 9 bases. The germline V gene has CDR1 SQVTM and CDR2 ANQGSEA. V lost 4 bases and J lost 2; bases outside the gene matches: 7. There are 15 residues in the CDR3. This CDR3 reads CSVGTSARSTDTQYF. The CDR3 DNA sequence: TGCAGCGTTGGGACTAGCGCGAGATCCACAGATACGCAGTATTTT.

The chain uses TRBV7-2 and TRBJ2-2; possible D gene TRBD2, 6 bases. CDR3 length equals 15 residues. Germline V gene sequence: CDR1 SGHTA, CDR2 FQGNSA. The germline V and J ends were trimmed by 5 bases and 5 bases, with 15 bases remaining between them. CDR3 sequence (DNA): TGTGCCAGCAGCCCCTCTGGGGGAGGAACCGGGGAGCTGTTTTTT. Encoded protein: CASSPSGGGTGELFF.